The clone carrying this T cell receptor beta chain showed up just once. Its antigen is as yet unknown. The method was immunoSEQ multiplex PCR; TCRdb's version includes in-frame clones alone and lacks a portion of them. The top ten hold around 3.3% of the sample, which has some 120,000 clones, roughly nine tenths seen once. The data belong to a study of cytomegalovirus exposure and HLA in healthy donors. Whole-study results and caveats: High specificity and sensitivity for cytomegalovirus status were reported for the classifier.

The CDR3 sequence is 12 residues long. Trimming pared 5 bases from V and 6 bases from J, leaving 9 bases between. Per germline, CDR1 SGHDN and CDR2 FVKESK. Sequenced material: PBMCs. This rearrangement joins TRBV14 to TRBJ2-3; no reliable D call. The clonotype comes from a man aged 25 to 40 in good health and CMV-seronegative. CDR3 sequence reads: CASSVTGDTQYF. The DNA for the CDR3 is TGTGCCAGCAGCGTGACTGGGGATACGCAGTATTTT.